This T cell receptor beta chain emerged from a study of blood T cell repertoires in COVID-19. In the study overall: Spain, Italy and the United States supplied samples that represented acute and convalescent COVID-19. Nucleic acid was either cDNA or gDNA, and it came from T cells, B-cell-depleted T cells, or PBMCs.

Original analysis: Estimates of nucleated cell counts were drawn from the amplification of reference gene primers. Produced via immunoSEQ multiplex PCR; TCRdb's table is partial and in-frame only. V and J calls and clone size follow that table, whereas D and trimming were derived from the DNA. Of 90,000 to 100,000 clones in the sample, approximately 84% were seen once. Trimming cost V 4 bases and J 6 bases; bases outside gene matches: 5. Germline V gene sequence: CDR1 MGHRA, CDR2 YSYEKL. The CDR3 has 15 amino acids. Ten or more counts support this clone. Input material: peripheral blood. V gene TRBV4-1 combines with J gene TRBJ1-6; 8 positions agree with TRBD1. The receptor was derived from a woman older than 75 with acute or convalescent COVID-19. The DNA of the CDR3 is TGCGCCAGCAGCCCCGGACAGGGCCCTAATTCACCCCTCCACTTT. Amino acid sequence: CASSPGQGPNSPLHF.